This T cell receptor (beta chain) was captured in a study of T cell changes during pregnancy in multiple sclerosis (dated by TCRdb to 2018 to 2020). Describing the broader study: The study looked at changes in the T cell repertoire across pregnancy in women with multiple sclerosis.

Library generation was performed with the immunoSEQ multiplex PCR assay. TCRdb holds this immuneACCESS table with in-frame rearrangements only. Some clones are missing; in checked studies, unresolved V genes explain under half, and the rest has no known cause. The sample table holds approximately 59,000 clones, of which about 94% were seen once. Clones ranked in the top ten supply roughly 0.33% of the sample. Per the germline V gene, SGDLS is the CDR1 and YYNGEE is the CDR2. The CDR3 runs 16 amino acids, cysteine and phenylalanine included. Only CDR3 DNA is held: 48 bases, read in frame from base 1. Relative to germline, V is missing 0 bases and J is missing 5 bases, with 9 bases of the junction outside any gene match. As for this clone: Which antigen it targets is not known. Per-base quality was not reported, and no clone a single base away is much larger than it.

The receptor's source is a female donor with multiple sclerosis, enrolled in a pregnancy study. The sequence links TRBV9 to TRBJ2-3, with 7 middle bases fitting TRBD1. Specimen: CD4+ T cells from peripheral blood mononuclear cells, collected before pregnancy. The CDR3 here reads CASSVEGQGVLDTQYF. The nucleotide sequence is given as TGTGCCAGCAGCGTAGAGGGTCAGGGGGTTCTAGATACGCAGTATTTT.